Included here is one T cell receptor beta chain sequence, with context. The sample is drawn from a study of blood T cell repertoires in COVID-19. TCRdb's copy holds only in-frame clones and misses some; the assay was immunoSEQ multiplex PCR. The sample records about 300,000 clones, roughly 90% being singletons. This receptor was taken from a young man with active or convalescent COVID-19. The sequenced sample consisted of peripheral blood.

The CDR3 DNA reads as TGCGCCAGCAGCTTTCCCCGAGAGACCCAGTACTTC. It translates to CASSFPRETQYF. This chain connects TRBV5-1 to TRBJ2-5; D gene ambiguous. The germline V gene has CDR1 SGHRS and CDR2 YFSETQ. This CDR3 has 12 residues. V was cut by 2 bases and J by 4 bases, with 6 bases left in between.